A selection of T cell receptor beta chains follows, all from one sample in a study of blood T cells in healthy people across ages. One entry per CDR3 protein, called by TCRdb with MiXCR from the 5' RACE reads. The data show 1.5 million to 2 million distinct CDR3 sequences, 28% seen once. The sample comprised blood. Every receptor here comes from a woman aged 25 to 45 in good health. The CDR3 runs from the conserved cysteine through the conserved F or W. The D gene is left open where the match is weak. For some rows the clone size is stated as once, few or many, or as a class when expanded; others skip it.

size,V,J,D,length,DNA,CDR3
.,TRBV12-3/TRBV12-4,TRBJ2-1,TRBD1,14,TGTGCCAGCAGTTTAGCCGACAGGGGGAGGAAGCAGTTCTTC,CASSLADRGRKQFF
.,TRBV20-1,TRBJ2-2,TRBD2,14,TGCAGTACTAGAAGGGCTAGCGGTACCGGGGAGCTGTTTTTT,CSTRRASGTGELFF
few,TRBV3-1,TRBJ2-7,TRBD1,16,TGTGCCAGCAGTACCCGGACCGGGACAGGGCGGTACGAGCAGTACTTC,CASSTRTGTGRYEQYF
.,TRBV11-2,TRBJ2-1,TRBD2,15,TGTGCCAGCAGCCACGGGACTAGCGGCCCTAATGAGCAGTTCTTC,CASSHGTSGPNEQFF
once,TRBV11-2,TRBJ2-7,TRBD1,16,TGTGCCAGCAGCTTAGGGGGACAGAGGTTCGACTACGAGCAGTACTTC,CASSLGGQRFDYEQYF
.,TRBV5-1,TRBJ2-4,.,17,TGCGCCAGCAGCTCGAAGGGACCGGCGGGTGCCAAAAACATTCAGTACTTC,CASSSKGPAGAKNIQYF
.,TRBV4-3,TRBJ2-3,.,15,TGCGCCAGCAGCCAAGAGATCGGCAGCACAGATACGCAGTATTTT,CASSQEIGSTDTQYF
.,TRBV5-1,TRBJ1-5,.,13,TGCGCCAACAGCTTGGAGTCTAATCAGCCCCAGCATTTT,CANSLESNQPQHF
many,TRBV27,TRBJ2-7,TRBD2,15,TGTGCCAGCTCAACTTCCGGCGGGGGCTCCTACGAGCAGTACTTC,CASSTSGGGSYEQYF
many,TRBV7-2,TRBJ2-1,TRBD2,15,TGTGCCAGCAGCTGGACTAGCGGGGGGTACAATGAGCAGTTCTTC,CASSWTSGGYNEQFF
.,TRBV20-1,TRBJ2-1,TRBD2,12,TGCAGTGCTGGGCCCCCAGCGGGAGGCAAGTTCTTC,CSAGPPAGGKFF
many,TRBV4-3,TRBJ2-1,TRBD2,16,TGCGCCAGCAGCCAAGAAGGGATAGCGGGAGAGTACGAGCAGTTCTTC,CASSQEGIAGEYEQFF
many,TRBV12-3/TRBV12-4,TRBJ2-7,.,13,TGTGCCAGCTCCGAGCAGATTACGTCAGAGCAGTACTTC,CASSEQITSEQYF
.,TRBV20-1,TRBJ2-3,TRBD2,16,TGCAGTGCTCCCGGGACTAGCGGGGGGTACACAGATACGCAGTATTTT,CSAPGTSGGYTDTQYF
many,TRBV14,TRBJ2-1,.,13,TGTGCCAGCAGCCAGTTCCTGAGGAATGAGCAGTTCTTC,CASSQFLRNEQFF